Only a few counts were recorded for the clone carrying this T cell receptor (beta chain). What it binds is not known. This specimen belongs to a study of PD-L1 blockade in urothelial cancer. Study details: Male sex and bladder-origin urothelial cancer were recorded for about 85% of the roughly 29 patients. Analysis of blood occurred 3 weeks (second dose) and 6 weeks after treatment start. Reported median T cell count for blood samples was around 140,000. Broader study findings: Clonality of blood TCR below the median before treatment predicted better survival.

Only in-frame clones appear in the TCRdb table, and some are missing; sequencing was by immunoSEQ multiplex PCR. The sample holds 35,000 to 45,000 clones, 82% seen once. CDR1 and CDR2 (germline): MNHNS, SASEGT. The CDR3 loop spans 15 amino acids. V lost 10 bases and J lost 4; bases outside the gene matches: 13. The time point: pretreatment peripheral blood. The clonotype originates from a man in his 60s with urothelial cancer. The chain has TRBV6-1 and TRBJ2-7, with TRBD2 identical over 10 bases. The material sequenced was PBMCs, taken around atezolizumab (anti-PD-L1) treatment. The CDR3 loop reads CATKPSLAGVYEQYF. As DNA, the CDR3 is TGTGCCACCAAACCGAGCCTAGCGGGGGTGTACGAGCAGTACTTC.